Sequencing of this T cell receptor (beta chain) was carried out in a study of early stage breast cancer tumors. Study background: Invasive lobular carcinomas made up about 35% of the 12 ER+/PR+/HER2- tumors. General study findings and limits: Tumors had roughly 2.5-fold higher T cell density than normal breast. Functional markers like CD4, CD8 and FOXP3 were missed in bulk sequencing.

Germline CDR1 is SGHRS and CDR2 is YFSETQ. CDR3 length: 14 amino acids. With V trimmed by 3 bases and J by 6 bases, 7 bases remained unmatched. Sequenced by immunoSEQ multiplex PCR; TCRdb stores in-frame clones only, minus some. The sample records just under 30,000 clones, approximately 85% being singletons. In the case of this clone: The antigen is not known.

The sample comprised blood. The receptor comes from a person between 45 and 65 years old with breast cancer. The chain uses TRBV5-1 and TRBJ2-3, with 7 positions matching TRBD1. The CDR3 is CASSSSQGVDTQYF. The CDR3 nucleotides are TGCGCCAGCAGCTCGAGTCAGGGGGTGGATACGCAGTATTTT.